Listed here is a single T cell receptor (beta chain). Its target is unknown. The data belong to a study of blood T cells in healthy people across ages. General observations from the study: Diversity estimates drawn from one million T cells were deemed underestimates. Higher diversity, along with more naive CD4+ cells, distinguished long-lived donors from aged donors.

V lost 2 bases to trimming and J lost 3 bases; unmatched junction nucleotides: 8. In germline, CDR1 is DFQATT, CDR2 SNEGSKA (reference sequence). The CDR3 has 15 residues. Primed by a sample-barcoded 5' primer and a J-beta primer mix, a second PCR proceeded for roughly 6 to 12 cycles. All samples yielded 3 million or more CDR3-containing paired-end reads. TCRdb called the 5' RACE reads again in MiXCR, with one record for every CDR3 protein. The table includes around 2 million distinct CDR3 sequences, 35% to 50% detected once. This chain uses TRBV20-1 with TRBJ1-1, with 8 bases lining up with TRBD1. The receptor was isolated from a human donor in good health. Source material: blood. CDR3: CSARPYRGEYTEAFF. The CDR3 nucleotides read TGCAGTGCTAGACCGTACAGGGGGGAGTACACTGAAGCTTTCTTT.